The 10 T cell receptor beta chains in this list originate from one sample, sequenced in a study of pediatric ulcerative colitis. Sequencing was performed with immunoSEQ multiplex PCR; in TCRdb, only in-frame clones are kept and a portion is missing. The sample includes 59,000 or so clones, about three quarters of them seen just once. The sequencing input was blood. These receptors all come from a boy younger than 18 with moderate ulcerative colitis.

Concerning this clone itself: Germline is not matched at one junction end, which may reflect a read error. V gene TRBV2 combines with J gene TRBJ2-1; D uncertain. Germline V lookup: CDR1 SNHLY, CDR2 FYNNEI. CDR3 length: 12 residues. The DNA for the CDR3 is TGTGCCAGCATTGAAGGCCGAAATGAGCAGTTCTTC. Encoded protein: CASIEGRNEQFF.

This rearrangement joins TRBV4-3 to TRBJ2-5, with D possibly TRBD2 on 6 matching bases. The germline V and J ends were trimmed by 0 bases and 2 bases, with 10 bases remaining between them. The CDR3 consists of 15 residues. CDR1 and CDR2 from the germline V gene are LGHNA and YSLEER. The CDR3 region is CASSQEVREQETQYF. CDR3 coding DNA: TGCGCCAGCAGCCAAGAAGTCCGGGAGCAAGAGACCCAGTACTTC.

This chain links TRBV7-9 with TRBJ1-1; maybe TRBD1 (5 bases). The V gene's germline CDR1 is SEHNR and CDR2 FQNEAQ (reference sequence). This CDR3 region has 12 residues. V shed 2 bases and J shed 11 bases, with 12 bases lying between them. This CDR3 reads CASSLSQGDAFF. CDR3 DNA: TGTGCCAGCAGCTTATCCCAGGGCGATGCTTTCTTT. The full variable domain, rest sourced from reference TRBV7-9 and TRBJ1-1, is DTGVSQNPRHKITKRGQNVTFRCDPISEHNRLYWYRQTLGQGPEFLTYFQNEAQLEKSRLLSDRFSAERPKGSFSTLEIQRTEQGDSAMYLCASSLSQGDAFFGQGTRLTVV.

V usage is TRBV7-3 and J usage is TRBJ1-5; maybe TRBD1 (6 bases). V lost 5 bases to trimming and J lost 8 bases, with 13 bases between them. The CDR3 runs 13 residues. Germline values: CDR1 SGHTA, CDR2 FQGTGA. The CDR3 DNA follows: TGTGCCAGCAGCAGAGGAGGGGGGGAGCCCCAGCATTTT. It translates to CASSRGGGEPQHF.

J is TRBJ2-7 and V is TRBV18; 8 nucleotides align to TRBD1. The CDR3 is 14 amino acids. The germline V gene has CDR1 KGHSH and CDR2 LQKENI. The V gene end was trimmed by 2 bases and the J gene end by 2 bases; junction bases not matched to a gene: 2. The CDR3: CASSPSQGAYEQYF. The CDR3 DNA reads TGTGCCAGCTCACCATCACAGGGGGCCTACGAGCAGTACTTC.

The genes are TRBV4-2 and TRBJ2-3, with 7 bases identical to TRBD2. This CDR3 is 18 amino acids long. CDR1 is LGHNA and CDR2 is YNFKEQ in the germline V gene. The ends lost 0 bases at V and 2 bases at J; junction bases unmatched: 11. The CDR3 nucleotides read TGTGCCAGCAGCCAAGAATCGGTGGCGGGGGAGAACACAGATACGCAGTATTTT. Translated, it gives CASSQESVAGENTDTQYF.

The rearrangement joins TRBV5-1 to TRBJ1-1; the D is unclear. V lost 4 bases, J lost 1 base, and 11 bases lay in between. The CDR3 has 14 amino acids. Looked up from germline, CDR1 is SGHRS and CDR2 is YFSETQ. CDR3 bases: TGCGCCAGCAGCCCGGGTGCAGAGAACACTGAAGCTTTCTTT. It encodes CASSPGAENTEAFF. Together with reference TRBV5-1 and TRBJ1-1, the CDR3 gives the full variable domain: KAGVTQTPRYLIKTRGQQVTLSCSPISGHRSVSWYQQTPGQGLQFLFEYFSETQRNKGNFPGRFSGRQFSNSRSEMNVSTLELGDSALYLCASSPGAENTEAFFGQGTRLTVV.

This sequence joins TRBV2 and TRBJ2-2; 11 bases are a match to TRBD1. Unmatched junction bases numbered 6, after V lost 5 bases and J lost 4 bases. Germline CDR1 SNHLY, CDR2 FYNNEI. The CDR3 loop spans 16 amino acids. The CDR3 DNA reads as TGTGCCAGCAGTCCCCCGGGACAGGGGGGCACCGGGGAGCTGTTTTTT. This gives the protein CASSPPGQGGTGELFF.

This chain joins TRBV7-9 and TRBJ2-1, with 9 bases fitting TRBD2. This CDR3 comprises 15 residues. From germline, CDR1 is SEHNR and CDR2 FQNEAQ (reference sequence). Losses at the gene ends were 6 bases for V and 2 bases for J; bases not matched to a gene: 5. CDR3 bases: TGTGCCAGCAGTGATCCTAGCGGGACCTACAATGAGCAGTTCTTC. Translated: CASSDPSGTYNEQFF. The variable domain in full, with the rest retrieved from reference TRBV7-9 and TRBJ2-1, is DTGVSQNPRHKITKRGQNVTFRCDPISEHNRLYWYRQTLGQGPEFLTYFQNEAQLEKSRLLSDRFSAERPKGSFSTLEIQRTEQGDSAMYLCASSDPSGTYNEQFFGPGTRLTVL.

This clone was seen only a few times. This sequence joins TRBV4-1 and TRBJ1-1; D remains unclear. This CDR3 contains 14 residues. Germline V gene sequence: CDR1 MGHRA, CDR2 YSYEKL. The germline V and J ends were trimmed by 0 bases and 1 base, with 6 bases remaining between them. The CDR3 coding sequence is TGCGCCAGCAGCCAAGACGTAGGGAACACTGAAGCTTTCTTT. Encoded protein: CASSQDVGNTEAFF.